This T cell receptor (beta chain) was found in a study of T cells in Graves' hyperthyroidism and ophthalmopathy. Exclusion of patients followed from uncontrolled infection, other autoimmune disease, pregnancy or lactation. Clinical symptoms, serum thyroxine, TRAb, thyroid ultrasound and orbital computed tomography informed diagnoses. Under 12 ml fresh peripheral blood yielded the PBMCs. This clonotype has ten or more counts. CDR1 and CDR2 (germline): MNHEY, SVGEGT. With 2 bases removed from V and 3 bases from J, the gap between germline ends came to 8 bases. The CDR3 is made up of 13 amino acids. What was amplified from RNA transcripts were TCR beta CDR3 regions. First-round RT-PCR targeting the TCR CDR3 was performed with the HTBI primer set. TCRdb re-derived calls from the multiplex PCR reads in MiXCR, one entry per CDR3 protein. The sample carries more than 450,000 distinct CDR3 sequences, 15% to 20% recorded once.

This clonotype was obtained from a man aged 35 to 55 with Graves' ophthalmopathy. The specimen was blood. The genes are TRBV6-2 or TRBV6-3 and TRBJ2-7; D remains unclear. CDR3 loop: CASSYVADYEQYF. For the CDR3, the DNA is TGTGCCAGCAGTTACGTGGCCGACTACGAGCAGTACTTC.